Listed below are T cell receptor beta chains from one sample, sequenced in a study of cytomegalovirus exposure and HLA in healthy donors. The repertoire was sequenced with immunoSEQ multiplex PCR; TCRdb's copy has only in-frame clones and lacks some. The sample lists 100,000 to 150,000 clones, over 70% occurring once. Sequenced material: PBMCs. The receptors were gathered from a woman between 35 and 50 years old in good health and CMV-seronegative. Each CDR3 is given with its conserved first and last residue. The listing skips clone size in some rows; elsewhere it reads once, few, many or a size class.

j_call v_call clone_size cdr3_aa
TRBJ1-4 TRBV7-9 few CASSRSQGAIGEKLFF
TRBJ2-7 TRBV5-4 NA CASSLGELEQYF
TRBJ1-2 TRBV27 NA CASSFDSLTYGYTF
TRBJ2-2 TRBV4-1 NA CASSLAGYTGELFF
TRBJ1-5 TRBV30 NA CAWSPDRRVNQPQHF
TRBJ1-5 TRBV7-9 NA CASSLADRGQPQHF
TRBJ2-5 TRBV5-1 NA CASSLGSQAQETQYF
TRBJ2-7 TRBV5-1 NA CASSLGENEQYF
TRBJ2-3 TRBV5-1 NA CASSFGPGADTQYF
TRBJ2-1 TRBV6-1 NA CASSEAGGKGQVGHEQFF
TRBJ2-5 TRBV30 NA CAWSQGWGYQETQYF
TRBJ2-5 TRBV6-5 NA CASKKGTGERETQYF
TRBJ1-1 TRBV28 NA CASSRGTEAFF
TRBJ2-7 TRBV7-2 NA CASSLGSGGHGPYEQYF
TRBJ1-6 TRBV27 few CASSLEGVSPLHF
TRBJ2-7 TRBV28 NA CATRDRGIYEQYF
TRBJ1-2 TRBV15 NA CATRFEGRGQGFNYGYTF
TRBJ1-6 TRBV5-8 NA CASSLTDRDNSPLHF
TRBJ1-1 TRBV5-1 NA CASSRGQGPLNTEAFF
TRBJ2-7 TRBV30 NA CAWSGGLSYEQYF
TRBJ2-7 TRBV7-9 NA CASSPPGGAAYEQYF
TRBJ2-3 TRBV9 NA CASSASLGIADTDTQYF
TRBJ1-6 TRBV19 NA CASSPDRSSYNSPLHF
TRBJ1-4 TRBV5-1 NA CASRGDSTEKLFF
TRBJ2-2 TRBV18 NA CASSPPTNTGELFF
TRBJ2-3 TRBV2 NA CASSGYRGRTDTQYF
TRBJ2-7 TRBV30 NA CASSGQGGDEQYF
TRBJ2-5 TRBV4-2 NA CASSPSWLAGEETQYF
TRBJ1-5 TRBV5-1 once CASRQGGDSNQPQHF
TRBJ2-7 TRBV2 few CASKGEDEQYF
TRBJ2-1 TRBV11-3 NA CASSLESGGSANEQFF
TRBJ2-1 TRBV5-8 NA CASRRESYNEQFF
TRBJ1-2 TRBV7-9 few CASSRQGLDGYTF
TRBJ2-5 TRBV5-8 NA CASSAPGLDKETQYF
TRBJ1-2 TRBV28 NA CASSIQYGYTF
TRBJ1-2 TRBV6-4 once CASIYGGVSYGYTF
TRBJ2-4 TRBV5-1 NA CASSPVEAKNIQYF
TRBJ2-1 TRBV6-6 NA CASSLTRDEQFF
TRBJ2-7 TRBV5-6 few CASSPDRETYEQYF
TRBJ2-5 TRBV11-3 NA CASSRYGEETQYF
TRBJ2-1 TRBV7-9 NA CASSEGSGANNEQFF
TRBJ2-1 TRBV4-1 NA CASSQDGTYNEQFF
TRBJ2-4 TRBV7-3 NA CASSRGQGVAKNIQYF
TRBJ2-5 TRBV5-1 NA CASSLQVTQETQYF
TRBJ2-3 TRBV30 NA CAWSGSFTTDTQYF
TRBJ2-7 TRBV19 NA CASSIIQGSYEQYF
TRBJ2-1 TRBV11-1 NA CASSLGEGDYNEQFF
TRBJ1-2 TRBV27 few CASSRTVDYGYTF
TRBJ1-1 TRBV29-1 NA CSVDLLGGNTEAFF
TRBJ2-3 TRBV13 NA CASSSRTSGASTDTQYF
TRBJ2-1 TRBV7-9 NA CASSPPGIDNEQFF
TRBJ1-2 TRBV2 once CASGSLGVDNGYTF
TRBJ1-3 TRBV7-8 NA CASSLTGYLNTIYF
TRBJ2-7 TRBV19 few CASNDRGRPYEQYF
TRBJ2-7 TRBV18 NA CASSLKGAANEQYF
TRBJ2-1 TRBV7-2 NA CASSSHWKTSAYNEQFF